This T cell receptor (beta chain) was sequenced during a study of T-cell reconstitution after alpha-beta-depleted transplantation in children. Unique molecular identifiers were used in preparing the TCRbeta library. TCRdb reprocessed the PCR reads via MiXCR and lists one record per CDR3 protein. Counted here are roughly 250,000 distinct CDR3 sequences, 7.5% to 9.5% occurring once; the ten biggest clones make up less than 8%. This clonotype came up many times. Its antigen is currently unknown. CDR1 is MNHEY, CDR2 SVGAGI, per germline. CDR3 length: 15 amino acids. The trim removed 2 bases at V and 2 bases at J, leaving 2 bases unmatched. Study conclusions and caveats: T-cell counts and diversity at one year following transplant were attributed mainly to newly produced T cells. After transplant, high TCRbeta diversity at day 60 in some patients arose from surviving recipient T cells and thymic progenitors. Approximately two months post-transplant, alpha-beta T cells reportedly originated from several hundred expanded graft clones.

The sample was PBMCs, mostly from graft donor cells, taken 180 days after TCRalphabeta/CD19-depleted stem cell transplant. V is TRBV6-5 and J is TRBJ2-7, with 11 positions matching TRBD1. The clonotype originates from a male patient between 10 and 17 years old who had a stem cell transplant for acute lymphoblastic leukemia, so the T cells may come from the graft donor. The CDR3 region is CASSYAGQGAYEQYF. CDR3 in DNA: TGTGCCAGCAGTTACGCGGGACAGGGGGCCTACGAGCAGTACTTC.